This TCR beta chain was recovered during a study of long-term antiretroviral therapy in people with HIV. Study-level information: The earliest samples came from an era when ART typically awaited falling CD4 counts.

An immunoSEQ assay, version v3.0, was performed at survey level. Repertoires were generated with immunoSEQ multiplex PCR, while TCRdb's copy carries only in-frame clones and drops some. The sample holds more than 12,000 clones, over 65% seen once. From germline, CDR1 is SGHAT and CDR2 FQNNGV. The V end lost 1 base, the J end lost 6 bases, and 13 bases lay between the germline ends. The CDR3 is made up of 15 amino acids. Overall study findings and caveats: Comparison with controls showed narrower CDR3 length ranges in HIV repertoires. Dominating the repertoire at all time points were the clones that expanded before ART.

This clone showed up just a few times. Its matching antigen is unknown. Participants living with HIV all received treatment in the United States. The clonotype was recovered from a man aged 40-55 years with HIV. The sequenced sample was unsorted PBMCs, obtained 1.3 years before starting antiretroviral therapy. The J gene is TRBJ2-1, the V gene TRBV11-2; weak D call: TRBD2 (7 bases). DNA of the CDR3: TGTGCCAGCAGCTTAGGAGGGGGGGCGGCCAATGAGCAGTTCTTC. Translating it yields CASSLGGGAANEQFF.